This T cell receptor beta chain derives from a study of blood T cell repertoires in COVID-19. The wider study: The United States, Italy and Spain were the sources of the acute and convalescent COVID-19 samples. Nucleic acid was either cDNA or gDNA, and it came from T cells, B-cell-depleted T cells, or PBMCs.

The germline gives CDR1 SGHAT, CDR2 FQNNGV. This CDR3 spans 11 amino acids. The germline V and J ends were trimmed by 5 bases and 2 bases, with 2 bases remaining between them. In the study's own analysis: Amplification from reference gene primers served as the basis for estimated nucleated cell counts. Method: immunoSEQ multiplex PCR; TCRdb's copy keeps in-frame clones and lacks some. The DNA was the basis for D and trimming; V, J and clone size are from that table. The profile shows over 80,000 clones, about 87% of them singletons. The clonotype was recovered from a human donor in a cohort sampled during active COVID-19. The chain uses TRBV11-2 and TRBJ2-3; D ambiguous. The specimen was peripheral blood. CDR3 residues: CASSLTDTQYF. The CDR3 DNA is TGTGCCAGCAGCCTCACAGATACGCAGTATTTT.